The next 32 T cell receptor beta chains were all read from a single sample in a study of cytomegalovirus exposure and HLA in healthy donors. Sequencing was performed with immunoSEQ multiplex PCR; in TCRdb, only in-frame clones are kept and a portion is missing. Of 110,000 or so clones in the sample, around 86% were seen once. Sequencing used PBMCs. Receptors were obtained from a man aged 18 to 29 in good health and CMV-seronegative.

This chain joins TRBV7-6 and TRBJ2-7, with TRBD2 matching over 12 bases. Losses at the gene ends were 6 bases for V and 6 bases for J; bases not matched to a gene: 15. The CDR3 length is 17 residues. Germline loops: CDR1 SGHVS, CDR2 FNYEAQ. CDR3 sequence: CASSPRLAGAQLCEQYF. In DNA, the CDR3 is TGTGCCAGCAGTCCCAGACTAGCGGGAGCCCAATTATGCGAGCAGTACTTC.

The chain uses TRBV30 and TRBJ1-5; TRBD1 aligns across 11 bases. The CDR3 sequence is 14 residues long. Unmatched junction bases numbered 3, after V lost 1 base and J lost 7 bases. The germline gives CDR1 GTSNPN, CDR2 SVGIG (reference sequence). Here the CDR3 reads CAWSGTGGRQPQHF. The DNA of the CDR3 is TGTGCCTGGAGTGGGACAGGGGGCCGCCAGCCCCAGCATTTT.

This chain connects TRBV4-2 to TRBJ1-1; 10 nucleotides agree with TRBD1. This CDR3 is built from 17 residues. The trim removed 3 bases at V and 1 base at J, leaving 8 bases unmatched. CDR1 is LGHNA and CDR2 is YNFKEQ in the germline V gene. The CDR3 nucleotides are TGTGCCAGCAGCCATTCCGGGACAGGGGTTACGAACACTGAAGCTTTCTTT. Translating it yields CASSHSGTGVTNTEAFF.

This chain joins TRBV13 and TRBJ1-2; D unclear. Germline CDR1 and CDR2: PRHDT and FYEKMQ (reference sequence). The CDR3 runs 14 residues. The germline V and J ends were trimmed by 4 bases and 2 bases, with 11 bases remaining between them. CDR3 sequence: CASSWAGPNYGYTF. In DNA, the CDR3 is TGTGCCAGCAGCTGGGCAGGCCCCAACTATGGCTACACCTTC.

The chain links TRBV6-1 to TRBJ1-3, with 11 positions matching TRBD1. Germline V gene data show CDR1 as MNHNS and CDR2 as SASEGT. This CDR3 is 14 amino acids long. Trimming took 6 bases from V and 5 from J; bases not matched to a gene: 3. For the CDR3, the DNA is TGTGCCAGCAGGGACAGGGGGCCCCGAAACACCATATATTTT. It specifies CASRDRGPRNTIYF.

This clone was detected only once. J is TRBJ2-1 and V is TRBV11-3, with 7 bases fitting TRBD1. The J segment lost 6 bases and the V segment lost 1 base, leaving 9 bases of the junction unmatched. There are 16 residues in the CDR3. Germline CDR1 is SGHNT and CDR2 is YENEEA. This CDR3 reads CASSLGQGSRINEQFF. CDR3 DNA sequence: TGTGCCAGCAGCTTAGGACAGGGTTCTAGGATCAATGAGCAGTTCTTC.

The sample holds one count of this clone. This chain's CDR3 is CASSSPEGRGGYEQYF. The CDR3, as DNA: TGTGCCAGCAGCTCCCCTGAGGGGCGGGGGGGATACGAGCAGTACTTC. This chain uses TRBV5-6 with TRBJ2-7; 9 bases fit TRBD2. Germline trimming cut 3 bases from V and 4 bases from J; bases unmatched to any gene: 11. The CDR3 has 16 residues. Germline lookup yields CDR1 SGHDT and CDR2 YYEEEE.

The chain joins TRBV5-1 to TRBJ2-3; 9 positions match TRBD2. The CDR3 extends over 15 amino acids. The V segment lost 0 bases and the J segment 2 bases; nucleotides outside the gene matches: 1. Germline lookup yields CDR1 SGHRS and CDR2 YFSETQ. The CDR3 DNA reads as TGCGCCAGCAGCTTGGGGACTAGCGACACAGATACGCAGTATTTT. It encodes CASSLGTSDTDTQYF.

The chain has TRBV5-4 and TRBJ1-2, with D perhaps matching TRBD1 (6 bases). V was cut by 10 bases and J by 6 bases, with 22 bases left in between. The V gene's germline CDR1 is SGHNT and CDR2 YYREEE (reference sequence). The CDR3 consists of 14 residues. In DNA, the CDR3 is TGTGCCGGTCAATGGGCTCCCCGACAGGATGGCTACACCTTC. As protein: CAGQWAPRQDGYTF.

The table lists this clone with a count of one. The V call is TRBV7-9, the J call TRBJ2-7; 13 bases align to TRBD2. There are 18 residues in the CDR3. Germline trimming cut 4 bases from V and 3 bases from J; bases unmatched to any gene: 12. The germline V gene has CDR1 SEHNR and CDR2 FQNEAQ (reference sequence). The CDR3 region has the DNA TGTGCCAGCAGCTCCCCAAGAGGACTAGCGGGAGCCCTCTACGAGCAGTACTTC. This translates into CASSSPRGLAGALYEQYF.

DNA for the CDR3: TGCGCCAGCTCCAGCTCCTACGAGCAGTACTTC. Its translation is CASSSSYEQYF. J is TRBJ2-7 and V is TRBV5-1; no clear D gene. The CDR3 is made up of 11 amino acids. Germline V gene data show CDR1 as SGHRS and CDR2 as YFSETQ. V lost 7 bases, J lost 0 bases, and 5 bases lay in between.

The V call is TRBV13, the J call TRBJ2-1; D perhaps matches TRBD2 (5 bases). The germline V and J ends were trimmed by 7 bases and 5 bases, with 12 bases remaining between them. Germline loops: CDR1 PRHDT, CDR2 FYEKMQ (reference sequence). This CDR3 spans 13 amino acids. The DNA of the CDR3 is TGTGCCAGCAATGTAGCGCGCCACAATGAGCAGTTCTTC. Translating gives CASNVARHNEQFF.

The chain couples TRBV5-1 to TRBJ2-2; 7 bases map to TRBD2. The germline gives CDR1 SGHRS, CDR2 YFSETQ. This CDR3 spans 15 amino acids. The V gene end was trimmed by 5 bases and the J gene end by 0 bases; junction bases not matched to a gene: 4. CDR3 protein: CASSTGTTNTGELFF. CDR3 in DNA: TGCGCCAGCAGTACCGGGACTACGAACACCGGGGAGCTGTTTTTT.

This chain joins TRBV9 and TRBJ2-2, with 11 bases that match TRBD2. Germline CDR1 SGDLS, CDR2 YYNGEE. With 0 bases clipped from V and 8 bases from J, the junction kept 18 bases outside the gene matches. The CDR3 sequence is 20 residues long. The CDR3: CASSVVPPLAGGHGLGELFF. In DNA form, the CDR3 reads TGTGCCAGCAGCGTAGTCCCCCCTCTAGCGGGGGGACACGGGTTGGGGGAGCTGTTTTTT. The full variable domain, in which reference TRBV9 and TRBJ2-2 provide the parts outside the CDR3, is DSGVTQTPKHLITATGQRVTLRCSPRSGDLSVYWYQQSLDQGLQFLIQYYNGEERAKGNILERFSAQQFPDLHSELNLSSLELGDSALYFCASSVVPPLAGGHGLGELFFGEGSRLTVL.

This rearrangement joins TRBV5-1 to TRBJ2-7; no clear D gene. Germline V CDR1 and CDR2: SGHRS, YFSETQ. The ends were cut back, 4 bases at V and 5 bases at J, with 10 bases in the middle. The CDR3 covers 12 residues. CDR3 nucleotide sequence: TGCGCCAGCAGCCCCAGTATTCACGAGCAGTACTTC. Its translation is CASSPSIHEQYF.

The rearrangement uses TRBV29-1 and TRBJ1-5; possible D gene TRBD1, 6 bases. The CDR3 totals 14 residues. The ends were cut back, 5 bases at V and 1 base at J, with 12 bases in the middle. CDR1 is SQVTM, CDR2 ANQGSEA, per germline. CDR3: CSVLEQGSNQPQHF. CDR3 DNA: TGCAGCGTTCTAGAACAGGGAAGCAATCAGCCCCAGCATTTT.

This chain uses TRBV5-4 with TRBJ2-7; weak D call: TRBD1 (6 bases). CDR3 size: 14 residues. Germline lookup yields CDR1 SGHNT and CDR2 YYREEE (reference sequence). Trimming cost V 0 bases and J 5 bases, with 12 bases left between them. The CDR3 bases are TGTGCCAGCAGCTTGGACAGGGCCAGGAACGAGCAGTACTTC. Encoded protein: CASSLDRARNEQYF.

CDR3: CAWSGGQLYEQYF. The CDR3 DNA follows: TGTGCCTGGAGTGGCGGACAACTATACGAGCAGTACTTC. The chain employs TRBV30 and TRBJ2-7, with D possibly matching TRBD1 (5 bases). V was shortened by 1 base and J by 4 bases, with 11 bases between the two germline ends. In germline, CDR1 is GTSNPN, CDR2 SVGIG (reference sequence). The CDR3 consists of 13 residues.

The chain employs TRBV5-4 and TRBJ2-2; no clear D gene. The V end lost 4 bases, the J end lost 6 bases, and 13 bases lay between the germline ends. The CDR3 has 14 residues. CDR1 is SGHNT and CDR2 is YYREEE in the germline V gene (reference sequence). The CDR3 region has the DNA TGTGCCAGCAGCGTTTTGGTAGCCCCCGGGGAGCTGTTTTTT. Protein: CASSVLVAPGELFF.

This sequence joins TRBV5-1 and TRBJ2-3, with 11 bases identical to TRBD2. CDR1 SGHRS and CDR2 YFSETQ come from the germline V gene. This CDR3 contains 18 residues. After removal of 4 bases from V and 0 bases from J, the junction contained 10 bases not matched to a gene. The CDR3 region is CASSPAASGRSSTDTQYF. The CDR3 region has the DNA TGCGCCAGCAGCCCGGCGGCTAGCGGGAGGTCTAGCACAGATACGCAGTATTTT.

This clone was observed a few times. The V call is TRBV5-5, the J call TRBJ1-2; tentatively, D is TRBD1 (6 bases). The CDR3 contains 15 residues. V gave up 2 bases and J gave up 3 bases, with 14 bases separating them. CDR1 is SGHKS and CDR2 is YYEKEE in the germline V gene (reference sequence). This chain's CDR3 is CASSLKRGGDYGYTF. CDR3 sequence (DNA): TGTGCCAGCAGCTTAAAAAGAGGGGGGGACTATGGCTACACCTTC.

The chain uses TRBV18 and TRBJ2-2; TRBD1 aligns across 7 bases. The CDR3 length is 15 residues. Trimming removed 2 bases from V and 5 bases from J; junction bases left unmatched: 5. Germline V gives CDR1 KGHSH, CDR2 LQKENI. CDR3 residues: CASSPGDSPTGELFF. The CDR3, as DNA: TGTGCCAGCTCACCAGGGGACAGCCCAACCGGGGAGCTGTTTTTT.

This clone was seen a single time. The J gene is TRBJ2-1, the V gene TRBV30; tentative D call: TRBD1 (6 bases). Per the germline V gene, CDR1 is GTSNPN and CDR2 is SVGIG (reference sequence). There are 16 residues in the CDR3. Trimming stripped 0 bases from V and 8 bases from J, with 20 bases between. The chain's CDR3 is CAWSVQIQGRPDEQFF. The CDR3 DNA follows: TGTGCCTGGAGTGTACAAATACAGGGACGCCCGGATGAGCAGTTCTTC.

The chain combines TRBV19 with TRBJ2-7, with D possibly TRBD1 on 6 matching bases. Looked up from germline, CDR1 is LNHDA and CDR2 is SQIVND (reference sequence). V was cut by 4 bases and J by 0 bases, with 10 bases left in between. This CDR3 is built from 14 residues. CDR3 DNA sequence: TGTGCCAGTAGTACCCGGGACAACTCCTACGAGCAGTACTTC. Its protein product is CASSTRDNSYEQYF. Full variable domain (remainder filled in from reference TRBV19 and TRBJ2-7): DGGITQSPKYLFRKEGQNVTLSCEQNLNHDAMYWYRQDPGQGLRLIYYSQIVNDFQKGDIAEGYSVSREKKESFPLTVTSAQKNPTAFYLCASSTRDNSYEQYFGPGTRLTVT.

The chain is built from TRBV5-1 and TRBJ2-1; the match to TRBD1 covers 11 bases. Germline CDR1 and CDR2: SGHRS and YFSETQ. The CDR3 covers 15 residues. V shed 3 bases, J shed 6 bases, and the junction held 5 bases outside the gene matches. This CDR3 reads CASSSGQGAGNEQFF. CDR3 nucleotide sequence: TGCGCCAGCAGCTCCGGACAGGGGGCCGGCAATGAGCAGTTCTTC.

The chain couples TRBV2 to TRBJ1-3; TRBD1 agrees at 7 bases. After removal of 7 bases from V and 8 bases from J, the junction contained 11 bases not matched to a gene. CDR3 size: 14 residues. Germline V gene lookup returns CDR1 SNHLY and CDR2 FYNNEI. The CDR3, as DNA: TGTGCCAGCACCGGAAGGGCAGGGGGAGACACCATATATTTT. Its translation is CASTGRAGGDTIYF.

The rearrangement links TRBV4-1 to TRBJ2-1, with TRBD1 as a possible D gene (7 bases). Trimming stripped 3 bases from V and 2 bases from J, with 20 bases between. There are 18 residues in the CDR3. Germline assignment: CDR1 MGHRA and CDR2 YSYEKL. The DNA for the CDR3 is TGCGCCAGCAGCCACGACCCAACCGGGGGACAGACCTACAATGAGCAGTTCTTC. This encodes CASSHDPTGGQTYNEQFF.

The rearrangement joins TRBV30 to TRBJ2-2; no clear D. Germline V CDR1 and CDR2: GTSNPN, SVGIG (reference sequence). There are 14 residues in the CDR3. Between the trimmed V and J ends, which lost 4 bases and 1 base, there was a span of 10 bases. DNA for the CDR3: TGTGCCTGGAATGTGGCGGTGAACACCGGGGAGCTGTTTTTT. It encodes CAWNVAVNTGELFF.

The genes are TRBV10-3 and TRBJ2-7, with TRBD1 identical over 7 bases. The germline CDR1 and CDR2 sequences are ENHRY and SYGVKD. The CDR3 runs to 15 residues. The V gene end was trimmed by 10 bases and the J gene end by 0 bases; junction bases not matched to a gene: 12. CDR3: CATLDRDPSSYEQYF. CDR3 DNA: TGTGCCACATTAGACAGGGACCCTAGCTCCTACGAGCAGTACTTC.

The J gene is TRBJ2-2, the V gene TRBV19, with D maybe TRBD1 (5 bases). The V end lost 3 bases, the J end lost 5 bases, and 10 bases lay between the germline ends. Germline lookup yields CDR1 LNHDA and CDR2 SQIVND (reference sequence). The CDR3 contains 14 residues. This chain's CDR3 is CASSIGHATGELFF. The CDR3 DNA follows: TGTGCCAGTAGTATTGGACACGCAACCGGGGAGCTGTTTTTT.

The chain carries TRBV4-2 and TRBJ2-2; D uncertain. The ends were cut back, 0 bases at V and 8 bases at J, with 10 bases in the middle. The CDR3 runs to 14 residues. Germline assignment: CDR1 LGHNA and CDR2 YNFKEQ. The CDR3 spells CASSQENRAGELFF. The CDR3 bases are TGTGCCAGCAGCCAAGAGAATCGAGCGGGGGAGCTGTTTTTT.

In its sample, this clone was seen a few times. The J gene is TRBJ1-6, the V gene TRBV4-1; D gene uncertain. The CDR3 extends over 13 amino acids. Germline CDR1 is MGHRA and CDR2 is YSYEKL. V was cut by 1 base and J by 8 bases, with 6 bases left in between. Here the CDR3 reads CASSQVGDSPLHF. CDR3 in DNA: TGCGCCAGCAGCCAAGTCGGGGATTCACCCCTCCACTTT.